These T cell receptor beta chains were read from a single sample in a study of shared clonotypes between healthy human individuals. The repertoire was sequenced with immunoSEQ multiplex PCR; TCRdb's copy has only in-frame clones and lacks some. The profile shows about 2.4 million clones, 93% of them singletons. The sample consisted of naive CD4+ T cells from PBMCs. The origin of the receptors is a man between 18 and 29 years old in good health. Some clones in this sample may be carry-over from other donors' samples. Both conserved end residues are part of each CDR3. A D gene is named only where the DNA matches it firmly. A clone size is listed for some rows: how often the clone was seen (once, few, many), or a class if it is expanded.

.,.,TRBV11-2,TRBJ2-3,CASSLDTQYF,TGTGCCAGCAGCTTAGATACGCAGTATTTT
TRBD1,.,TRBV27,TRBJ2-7,CASSFLSGLGQGTDEQYF,TGTGCCAGCAGTTTCCTATCCGGTTTGGGACAGGGGACGGACGAGCAGTACTTC
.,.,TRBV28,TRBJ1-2,CATTGSPIYGYTF,TGTGCCACCACAGGGTCCCCGATCTATGGCTACACCTTC
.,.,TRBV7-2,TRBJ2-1,CASSLTYNEQFF,TGTGCCAGCAGCTTAACGTACAATGAGCAGTTCTTC
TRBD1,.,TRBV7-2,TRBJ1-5,CASSLGQGNQPQHF,TGTGCCAGCAGCTTGGGACAGGGCAATCAGCCCCAGCATTTT
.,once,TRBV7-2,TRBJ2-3,CASSPFSDTQYF,TGTGCCAGCAGCCCATTTTCAGATACGCAGTATTTT
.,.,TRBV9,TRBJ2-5,CASSVRGAWETQYF,TGTGCCAGCAGCGTGCGGGGCGCCTGGGAGACCCAGTACTTC
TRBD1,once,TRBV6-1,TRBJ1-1,CASSGEDRENTEAFF,TGTGCCAGCAGTGGGGAGGACAGGGAGAACACTGAAGCTTTCTTT
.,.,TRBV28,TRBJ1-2,CASSKLRTYGYTF,TGTGCCAGCAGTAAACTGCGTACCTATGGCTACACCTTC
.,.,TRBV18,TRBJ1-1,CASSPRTDTEAFF,TGTGCCAGCTCACCAAGGACAGACACTGAAGCTTTCTTT
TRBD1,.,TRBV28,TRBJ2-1,CASSQTGGIYNEQFF,TGTGCCAGCAGCCAGACAGGGGGTATCTACAATGAGCAGTTCTTC
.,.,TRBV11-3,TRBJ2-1,CASSLGGGSSYNEQFF,TGTGCCAGCAGCTTAGGCGGCGGAAGCTCCTACAATGAGCAGTTCTTC
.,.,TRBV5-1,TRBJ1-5,CASSLEVGSQPQHF,TGCGCCAGCAGCTTGGAGGTCGGGAGTCAGCCCCAGCATTTT
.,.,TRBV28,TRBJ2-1,CASIRQGSSYNEQFF,TGTGCCAGCATTCGTCAGGGGAGCTCCTACAATGAGCAGTTCTTC
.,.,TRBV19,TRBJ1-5,CAMGDLNQPQHF,TGTGCCATGGGGGACCTAAATCAGCCCCAGCATTTT
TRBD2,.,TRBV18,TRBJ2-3,CASSLEVAGGSTDTQYF,TGTGCCAGCTCACTAGAGGTAGCGGGAGGGTCCACAGATACGCAGTATTTT
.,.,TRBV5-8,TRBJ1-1,CASSLAGLGGTEAFF,TGTGCCAGCAGCTTGGCGGGGTTAGGAGGCACTGAAGCTTTCTTT
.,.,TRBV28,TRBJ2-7,CASTLQDEQYF,TGTGCCAGCACCCTCCAGGACGAGCAGTACTTC
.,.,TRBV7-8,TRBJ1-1,CASSLGGRVNTEAFF,TGTGCCAGCAGCTTAGGCGGCAGGGTGAACACTGAAGCTTTCTTT
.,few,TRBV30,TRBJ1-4,CAWSARQGEKLFF,TGTGCCTGGAGTGCCCGTCAGGGGGAAAAACTGTTTTTT
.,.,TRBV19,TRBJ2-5,CASSIRGTSVETQYF,TGTGCCAGTAGTATTCGCGGGACCTCGGTGGAGACCCAGTACTTC
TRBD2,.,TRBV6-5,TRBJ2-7,CASSPPGGSSYEQYF,TGTGCCAGCTCCCCCCCGGGAGGGAGCTCCTACGAGCAGTACTTC
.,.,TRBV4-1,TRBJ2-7,CASSQTPGEQYEQYF,TGCGCCAGCAGCCAAACTCCGGGAGAGCAATACGAGCAGTACTTC
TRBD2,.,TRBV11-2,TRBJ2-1,CASSRGGSSYNEQFF,TGTGCCAGCAGCCGCGGCGGGAGTTCCTACAATGAGCAGTTCTTC
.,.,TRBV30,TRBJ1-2,CAWSLTGFGYTF,TGTGCCTGGAGCCTTACAGGGTTTGGCTACACCTTC
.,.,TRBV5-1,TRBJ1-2,CASSLGPAQGGSYGYTF,TGCGCCAGCAGCTTGGGCCCAGCACAGGGTGGCAGCTATGGCTACACCTTC
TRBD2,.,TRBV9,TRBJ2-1,CASGGTSQFGVNEQFF,TGTGCCAGCGGAGGGACTAGCCAATTTGGCGTAAATGAGCAGTTCTTC
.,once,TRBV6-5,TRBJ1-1,CASSYWGVGTEAFF,TGTGCCAGCAGTTATTGGGGGGTCGGCACTGAAGCTTTCTTT
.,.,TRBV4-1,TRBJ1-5,CASSRLFIRDDQPQHF,TGCGCCAGCAGCCGACTTTTCATTAGGGACGATCAGCCCCAGCATTTT
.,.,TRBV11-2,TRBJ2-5,CASSLGGSQETQYF,TGTGCCAGCAGCTTAGGAGGGAGCCAAGAGACCCAGTACTTC
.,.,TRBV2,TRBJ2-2,CASSEQGNTGELFF,TGTGCCAGCAGTGAACAGGGGAACACCGGGGAGCTGTTTTTT
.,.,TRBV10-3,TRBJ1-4,CASRDGNEKLFF,TGTGCCAGCAGGGACGGGAATGAAAAACTGTTTTTT
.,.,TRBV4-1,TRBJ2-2,CASSSIELNTGELFF,TGCGCCAGCAGCTCAATTGAGTTGAACACCGGGGAGCTGTTTTTT
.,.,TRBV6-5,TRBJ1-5,CASSRVRDQPQHF,TGTGCCAGCAGCCGTGTCAGGGATCAGCCCCAGCATTTT
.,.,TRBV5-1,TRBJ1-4,CASSVTGLRGEKLFF,TGCGCCAGCAGCGTCACAGGATTACGGGGGGAAAAACTGTTTTTT
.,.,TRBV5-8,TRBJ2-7,CASWGAYEQYF,TGTGCCAGCTGGGGAGCGTACGAGCAGTACTTC
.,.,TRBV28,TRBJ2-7,CASSSPGRKQYEQYF,TGTGCCAGCAGTTCCCCGGGGCGGAAACAATACGAGCAGTACTTC
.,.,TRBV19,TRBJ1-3,CASTLWERLGFSGNTIYF,TGTGCCAGTACCCTATGGGAGCGTCTGGGGTTCTCTGGAAACACCATATATTTT
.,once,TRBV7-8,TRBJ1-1,CASSYSSPGTEAFF,TGTGCCAGCAGCTACTCCAGCCCAGGGACTGAAGCTTTCTTT
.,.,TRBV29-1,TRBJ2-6,CSVLGSGANVLTF,TGCAGCGTTTTGGGGTCTGGGGCCAACGTCCTGACTTTC
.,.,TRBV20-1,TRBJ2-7,CSAPLNYEQYF,TGCAGTGCACCACTAAACTACGAGCAGTACTTC
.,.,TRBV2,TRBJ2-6,CASSELGYGANVLTF,TGTGCCAGCAGTGAACTGGGTTACGGGGCCAACGTCCTGACTTTC
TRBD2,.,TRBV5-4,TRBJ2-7,CASSSGLATYEQYF,TGTGCCAGCAGCTCGGGACTAGCGACCTACGAGCAGTACTTC
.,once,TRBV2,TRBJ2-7,CASTKRDEQYF,TGTGCCAGCACCAAAAGGGACGAGCAGTACTTC
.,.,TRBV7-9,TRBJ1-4,CASSWGRPNEKLFF,TGTGCCAGCAGCTGGGGGCGCCCTAATGAAAAACTGTTTTTT
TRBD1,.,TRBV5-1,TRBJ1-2,CASSTTPTGRDGYTF,TGCGCCAGCAGCACAACCCCGACAGGGAGAGATGGCTACACCTTC
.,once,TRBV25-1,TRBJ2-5,CASTQPGTGETQYF,TGTGCCAGCACCCAGCCGGGCACTGGAGAGACCCAGTACTTC
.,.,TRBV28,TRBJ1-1,CASSLSQGMNTEAFF,TGTGCCAGCAGTTTAAGCCAGGGGATGAACACTGAAGCTTTCTTT
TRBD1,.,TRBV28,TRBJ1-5,CASSSNRQGIQPQHF,TGTGCCAGCAGTTCGAACCGACAGGGGATACAGCCCCAGCATTTT